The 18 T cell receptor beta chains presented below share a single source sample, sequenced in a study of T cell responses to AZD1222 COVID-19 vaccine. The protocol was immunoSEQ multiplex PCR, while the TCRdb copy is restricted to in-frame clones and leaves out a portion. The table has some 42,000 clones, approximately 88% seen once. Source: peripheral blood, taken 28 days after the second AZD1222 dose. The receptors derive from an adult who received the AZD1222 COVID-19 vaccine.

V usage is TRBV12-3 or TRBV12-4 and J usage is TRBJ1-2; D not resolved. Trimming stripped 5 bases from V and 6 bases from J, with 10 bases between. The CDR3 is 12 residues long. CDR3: CASSRPGNGYTF. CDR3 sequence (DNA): TGTGCCAGCAGTCGACCGGGTAATGGCTACACCTTC.

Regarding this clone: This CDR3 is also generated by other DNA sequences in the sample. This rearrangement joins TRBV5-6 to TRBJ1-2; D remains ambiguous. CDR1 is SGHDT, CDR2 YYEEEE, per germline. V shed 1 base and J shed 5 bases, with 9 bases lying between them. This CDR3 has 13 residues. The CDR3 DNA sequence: TGTGCCAGCAGCTTGAACGGGCTATATGGCTACACCTTC. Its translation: CASSLNGLYGYTF.

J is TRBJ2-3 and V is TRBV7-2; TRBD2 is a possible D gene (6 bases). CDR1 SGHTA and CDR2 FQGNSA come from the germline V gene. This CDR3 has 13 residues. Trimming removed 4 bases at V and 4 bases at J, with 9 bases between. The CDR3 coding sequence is TGTGCCAGCAGCTCTCCTAGCGCAGATACGCAGTATTTT. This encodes CASSSPSADTQYF.

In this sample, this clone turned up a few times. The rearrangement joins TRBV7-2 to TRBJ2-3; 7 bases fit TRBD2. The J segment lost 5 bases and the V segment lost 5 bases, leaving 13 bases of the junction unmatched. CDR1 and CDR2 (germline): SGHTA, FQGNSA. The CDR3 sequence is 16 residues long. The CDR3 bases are TGTGCCAGCAGCGTCGGGGGGAGATCCCTCGGAGATACGCAGTATTTT. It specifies CASSVGGRSLGDTQYF.

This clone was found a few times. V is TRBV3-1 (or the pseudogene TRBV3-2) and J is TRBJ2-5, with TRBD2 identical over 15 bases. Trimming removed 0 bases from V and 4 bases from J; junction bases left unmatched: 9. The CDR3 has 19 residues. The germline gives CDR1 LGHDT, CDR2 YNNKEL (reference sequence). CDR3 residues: CASSQDRTGLAGGPETQYF. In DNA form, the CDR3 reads TGTGCCAGCAGCCAAGACCGAACCGGACTAGCGGGGGGGCCAGAGACCCAGTACTTC.

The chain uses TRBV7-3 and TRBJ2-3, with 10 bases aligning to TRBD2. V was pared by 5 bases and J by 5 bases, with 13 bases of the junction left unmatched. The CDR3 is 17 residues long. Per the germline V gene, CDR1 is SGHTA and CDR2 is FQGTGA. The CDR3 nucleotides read TGTGCCAGCAGCGTTGACCCTAGCGGGGGATTATTAGATACGCAGTATTTT. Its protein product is CASSVDPSGGLLDTQYF.

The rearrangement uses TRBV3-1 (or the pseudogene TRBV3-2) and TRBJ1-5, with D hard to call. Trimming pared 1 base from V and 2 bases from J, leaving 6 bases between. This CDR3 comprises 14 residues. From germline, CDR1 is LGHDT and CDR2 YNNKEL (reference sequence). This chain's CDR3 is CASSQGVGNQPQHF. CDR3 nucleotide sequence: TGTGCCAGCAGCCAAGGGGTGGGCAATCAGCCCCAGCATTTT.

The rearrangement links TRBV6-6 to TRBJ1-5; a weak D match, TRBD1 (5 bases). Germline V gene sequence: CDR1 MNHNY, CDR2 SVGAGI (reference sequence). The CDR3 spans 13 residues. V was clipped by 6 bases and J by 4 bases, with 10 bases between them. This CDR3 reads CASRPGENQPQHF. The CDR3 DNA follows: TGTGCCAGCAGGCCGGGGGAAAATCAGCCCCAGCATTTT.

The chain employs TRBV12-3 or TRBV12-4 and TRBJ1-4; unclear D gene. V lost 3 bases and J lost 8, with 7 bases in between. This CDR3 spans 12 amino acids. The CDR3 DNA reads TGTGCCAGCAGTTTTGCGTACGAAAAACTGTTTTTT. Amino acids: CASSFAYEKLFF.

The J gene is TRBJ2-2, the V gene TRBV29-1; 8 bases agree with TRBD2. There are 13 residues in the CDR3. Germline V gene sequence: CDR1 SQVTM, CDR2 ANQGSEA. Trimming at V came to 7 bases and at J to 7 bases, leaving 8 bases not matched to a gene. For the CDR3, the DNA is TGCAGCGCCCGAAGTCTAGCGGGCGGGGAGCTGTTTTTT. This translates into CSARSLAGGELFF.

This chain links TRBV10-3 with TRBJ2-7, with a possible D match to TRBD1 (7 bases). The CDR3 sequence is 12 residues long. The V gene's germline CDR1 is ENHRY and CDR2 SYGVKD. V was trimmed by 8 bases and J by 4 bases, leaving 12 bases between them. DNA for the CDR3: TGTGCCATCTCTTCAGGGGGGTACGAGCAGTACTTC. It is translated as CAISSGGYEQYF.

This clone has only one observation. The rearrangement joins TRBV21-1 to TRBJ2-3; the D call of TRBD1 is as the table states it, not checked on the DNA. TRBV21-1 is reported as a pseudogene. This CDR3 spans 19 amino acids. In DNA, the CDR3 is TGTGCCAGCAGCCGGGGGACAGGGGATAAAGGCCTCCGCACAGATACGCAGTATTTT. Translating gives CASSRGTGDKGLRTDTQYF.

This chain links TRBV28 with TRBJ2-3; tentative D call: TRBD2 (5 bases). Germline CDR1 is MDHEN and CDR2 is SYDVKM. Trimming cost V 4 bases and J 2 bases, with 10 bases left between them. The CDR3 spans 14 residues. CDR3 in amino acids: CASSSARVTDTQYF. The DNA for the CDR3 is TGTGCCAGCAGTTCCGCGCGGGTCACAGATACGCAGTATTTT.

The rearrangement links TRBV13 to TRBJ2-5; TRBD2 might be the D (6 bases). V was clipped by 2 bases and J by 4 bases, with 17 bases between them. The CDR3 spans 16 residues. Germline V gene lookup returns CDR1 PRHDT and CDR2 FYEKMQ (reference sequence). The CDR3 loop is CASSLRDPGGRETQYF. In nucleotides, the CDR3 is TGTGCCAGCAGCTTAAGGGACCCCGGAGGGCGAGAGACCCAGTACTTC.

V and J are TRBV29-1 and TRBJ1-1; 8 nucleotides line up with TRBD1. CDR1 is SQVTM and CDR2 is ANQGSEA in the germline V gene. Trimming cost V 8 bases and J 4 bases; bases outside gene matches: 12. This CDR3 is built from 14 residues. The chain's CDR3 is CSLRQGLGSTEAFF. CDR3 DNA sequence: TGCAGCCTCAGACAGGGGCTGGGGAGCACTGAAGCTTTCTTT.

CDR3 sequence reads: CASSPAELGNSPLHF. The CDR3 region has the DNA TGTGCCAGCAGCCCGGCAGAGTTGGGGAATTCACCCCTCCACTTT. The chain combines TRBV11-2 with TRBJ1-6; D gene ambiguous. The germline V gene has CDR1 SGHAT and CDR2 FQNNGV. The CDR3 has 15 residues. Trimming cost V 5 bases and J 7 bases, with 15 bases left between them.

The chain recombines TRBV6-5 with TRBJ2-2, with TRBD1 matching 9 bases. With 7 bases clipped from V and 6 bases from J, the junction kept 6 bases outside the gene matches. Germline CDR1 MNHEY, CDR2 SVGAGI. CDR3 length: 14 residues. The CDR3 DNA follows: TGTGCCAGCAATCTACAGGGGGCCGCCGGGGAGCTGTTTTTT. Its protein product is CASNLQGAAGELFF.

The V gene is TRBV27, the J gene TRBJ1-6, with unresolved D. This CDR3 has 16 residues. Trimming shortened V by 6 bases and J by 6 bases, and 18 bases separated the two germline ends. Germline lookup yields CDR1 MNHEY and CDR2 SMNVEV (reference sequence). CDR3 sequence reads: CASRSYGITGNSPLHF. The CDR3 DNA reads TGTGCCAGCAGGAGTTACGGGATAACTGGTAATTCACCCCTCCACTTT.